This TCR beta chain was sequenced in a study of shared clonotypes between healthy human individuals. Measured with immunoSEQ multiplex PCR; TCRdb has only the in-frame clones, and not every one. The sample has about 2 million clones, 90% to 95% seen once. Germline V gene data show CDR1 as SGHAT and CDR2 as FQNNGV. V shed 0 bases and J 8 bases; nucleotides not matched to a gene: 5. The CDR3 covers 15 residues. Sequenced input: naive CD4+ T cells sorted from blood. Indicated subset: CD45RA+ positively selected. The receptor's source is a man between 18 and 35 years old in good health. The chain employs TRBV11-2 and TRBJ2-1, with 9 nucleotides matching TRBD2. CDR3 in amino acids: CASSLDRTSGHEQFF. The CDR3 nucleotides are TGTGCCAGCAGCTTAGATCGTACTAGCGGGCATGAGCAGTTCTTC.